The clone carrying this TCR beta chain came up a few times. The source of the sample is a study of blood T cell repertoires in COVID-19. This CDR3 contains 16 residues. V was pared by 0 bases and J by 1 base, with 6 bases of the junction left unmatched. Per germline, CDR1 SGHDT and CDR2 YYEEEE. Produced via immunoSEQ multiplex PCR; TCRdb's table is partial and in-frame only. There are 390,000 or so clones in the sample; 83% occur only once, and approximately 4.7% lies in the top ten. The clonotype originates from a woman in her fifties or sixties who had recovered from COVID-19. The sequencing sample was made of PBMCs or T cells enriched from blood (not recorded which). J is TRBJ1-1 and V is TRBV5-6, with 7 bases that match TRBD1. The CDR3 protein is CASSLGYWTGNTEAFF. For the CDR3, the DNA is TGTGCCAGCAGCTTGGGATATTGGACAGGGAACACTGAAGCTTTCTTT. The whole variable domain, remainder taken from reference TRBV5-6 and TRBJ1-1, is DAGVTQSPTHLIKTRGQQVTLRCSPKSGHDTVSWYQQALGQGPQFIFQYYEEEERQRGNFPDRFSGHQFPNYSSELNVNALLLGDSALYLCASSLGYWTGNTEAFFGQGTRLTVV.